This TCR beta chain was recorded in a study of T cells in Graves' hyperthyroidism and ophthalmopathy. This clonotype was picked up many times. Authors of the study amplified TCR beta CDR3 regions from RNA transcripts. First-round RT-PCR with HTBI primers amplified the TCR CDR3 region. One entry per CDR3 protein results from TCRdb running MiXCR on the multiplex PCR reads. The table has hundreds of thousands of distinct CDR3 sequences, about a sixth seen once. Clinical symptoms, serum thyroxine and TRAb, thyroid ultrasound and orbital computed tomography were used for the diagnoses. The receptor was isolated from a woman aged 18-29 years with Graves' hyperthyroidism that later progressed to Graves' ophthalmopathy. The sample comprised blood.

DNA of the CDR3: TGTGCCAGCAGTTTCAGCGGGGGGAAGGGCGAGCAGTACTTC. This translates into CASSFSGGKGEQYF. The V and J genes are TRBV12-3 or TRBV12-4 and TRBJ2-7; 9 nucleotides line up with TRBD2. The CDR3 contains 14 residues. Trimming at V came to 3 bases and at J to 6 bases, leaving 6 bases not matched to a gene.